This entry lists 5 T cell receptor beta chains sequenced from one sample in a study of blood T cells in healthy people across ages. Alongside a J-beta primer mix, a sample-barcoded 5' primer served in a second PCR lasting about 7 to 12 cycles. In TCRdb, the 5' RACE reads were re-called with MiXCR into one record per CDR3 protein. The table has approximately 940,000 distinct CDR3 sequences, around 49% seen once. The sequenced sample was blood. All receptors come from a young man in good health.

The chain is built from TRBV6-2 or TRBV6-3 and TRBJ2-3, with 9 bases aligning to TRBD2. Germline CDR1 and CDR2: MNHEY and SVGEGT. The V gene end was trimmed by 6 bases and the J gene end by 2 bases; junction bases not matched to a gene: 6. The length of the CDR3 is 15 residues. CDR3 in DNA: TGTGCCAGCAGGAGTCCGGGACTAGCCACAGATACGCAGTATTTT. Translation gives CASRSPGLATDTQYF.

The chain carries TRBV12-3 or TRBV12-4 and TRBJ1-2; 7 positions match TRBD1. CDR3 size: 13 residues. The V segment lost 6 bases and the J segment 6 bases; nucleotides outside the gene matches: 7. The CDR3 DNA reads as TGTGCCAGCAGATCTGACAGGGTGAATGGCTACACCTTC. Its protein product is CASRSDRVNGYTF.

This clonotype is a singleton in its sample. The J gene is TRBJ2-2, the V gene TRBV5-4, with unresolved D. Trimming removed 1 base at V and 1 base at J, with 11 bases between. This CDR3 is 16 amino acids long. Germline V lookup: CDR1 SGHNT, CDR2 YYREEE (reference sequence). CDR3 loop: CASSLSSIRNTGELFF. Written as DNA, the CDR3 is TGTGCCAGCAGCTTGTCCTCGATCCGGAACACCGGGGAGCTGTTTTTT.

This clonotype was detected ten times or more. The genes are TRBV6-1 and TRBJ2-7, with a tentative D call TRBD2 (6 bases). The CDR3 totals 14 residues. The germline gives CDR1 MNHNS, CDR2 SASEGT. V was pared by 3 bases and J by 0 bases, with 9 bases between. The CDR3 DNA reads TGTGCCAGCAGTGAGGCCGGGAGCTCCTACGAGCAGTACTTC. Translating gives CASSEAGSSYEQYF.

This chain links TRBV27 with TRBJ2-6; D uncertain. The V gene lost 3 bases and the J gene lost 0 bases, with 9 bases spanning the gap. Germline V gives CDR1 MNHEY, CDR2 SMNVEV (reference sequence). The CDR3 is made up of 16 amino acids. CDR3 sequence (DNA): TGTGCCAGCAGTTTGACCGCAAGCTCTGGGGCCAACGTCCTGACTTTC. Its protein product is CASSLTASSGANVLTF.